This T cell receptor beta chain stems from a study of blood T cell repertoires in COVID-19. Study information: The United States, Italy and Spain were the sources of the acute and convalescent COVID-19 samples.

How the authors handled the data: Cell counts per sample came from amplifying reference gene primers. Clones were sequenced by immunoSEQ multiplex PCR, and TCRdb holds only the in-frame ones, with some missing. V and J calls and clone size are as listed in that table; D and trimming were resolved from the DNA. Of 250,000 to 350,000 clones in the sample, around 87% were seen once. The TCR was taken from a woman in her forties or fifties with active or convalescent COVID-19. Source material: peripheral blood.

The CDR3, as DNA: TGTGCCAGCGAGCCCGGGACTAGCGGGAGGGCCGGCGAGCAGTACTTC. As protein: CASEPGTSGRAGEQYF. The chain employs TRBV9 and TRBJ2-7; 16 bases align to TRBD2. CDR1 is SGDLS, CDR2 YYNGEE, per germline. After removal of 7 bases from V and 6 bases from J, the junction contained 10 bases not matched to a gene. The CDR3 is 16 residues long.